These 5 T cell receptor beta chains share one sample of origin, sequenced in a study of T cell changes during pregnancy in multiple sclerosis. Assay used: immunoSEQ multiplex PCR; TCRdb lists only in-frame clones, some missing. The sample records tens of thousands of clones, approximately 90% being singletons. The sequencing here drew on peripheral blood, taken in the second trimester of pregnancy. The receptors originated from a female donor in good health, enrolled as a control in a pregnancy study.

This rearrangement joins TRBV7-3 to TRBJ1-1, with D possibly being TRBD1 (5 bases). V lost 0 bases, J lost 5 bases, and 7 bases lay in between. This CDR3 contains 13 residues. Germline V gene lookup returns CDR1 SGHTA and CDR2 FQGTGA. The CDR3 loop is CASSLTKGTEAFF. CDR3 DNA sequence: TGTGCCAGCAGCTTAACGAAGGGGACTGAAGCTTTCTTT.

The gene calls are TRBV9 and TRBJ2-3, with TRBD2 as a possible D gene (5 bases). Trimming removed 1 base at V and 1 base at J, with 7 bases between. Germline values: CDR1 SGDLS, CDR2 YYNGEE. This CDR3 has 14 residues. CDR3 amino acids: CASSVTAGTDTQYF. In nucleotides, the CDR3 is TGTGCCAGCAGCGTAACAGCGGGCACAGATACGCAGTATTTT. Combining the CDR3 with reference TRBV9 and TRBJ2-3 gives the whole variable domain DSGVTQTPKHLITATGQRVTLRCSPRSGDLSVYWYQQSLDQGLQFLIQYYNGEERAKGNILERFSAQQFPDLHSELNLSSLELGDSALYFCASSVTAGTDTQYFGPGTRLTVL.

The rearrangement links TRBV7-3 to TRBJ2-5, with 13 bases that match TRBD2. The length of the CDR3 is 17 residues. V trimming: 0 bases; J trimming: 5 bases; junction bases outside the gene matches: 6. CDR1 and CDR2 (germline): SGHTA, FQGTGA. The CDR3 here is CASSLTRGLAGSETQYF. CDR3 coding DNA: TGTGCCAGCAGCTTAACGAGGGGACTAGCGGGGAGTGAGACCCAGTACTTC.

The rearrangement links TRBV1 to TRBJ2-7; TRBD2 is taken as the D call from the table, unchecked against the DNA. TRBV1 is flagged as a pseudogene. The CDR3 has 14 amino acids. The CDR3 loop reads CTSSQIGGGCEQYF. The DNA of the CDR3 is TGCACCAGCAGCCAGATAGGCGGTGGATGCGAGCAGTACTTC.

The chain recombines TRBV6-1 with TRBJ2-7; D perhaps matches TRBD1 (5 bases). In germline, CDR1 is MNHNS, CDR2 SASEGT. The ends were cut back, 8 bases at V and 4 bases at J, with 15 bases in the middle. There are 13 residues in the CDR3. The CDR3 here is CASALSGAYEQYF. In DNA form, the CDR3 reads TGTGCCAGCGCCCTGAGTGGGGCTTACGAGCAGTACTTC.